Listed here are 20 T cell receptor beta chains from one sample, sequenced in a study of cytotoxic CD8 clonotypes in ibrutinib-treated CLL (dated by TCRdb to the early 2020s). Preparation of the library involved the immunoSEQ multiplex PCR assay. Here the immuneACCESS table is served through TCRdb, limited to in-frame sequences with V and J called. Missing clones are a known gap in these copies; in checked studies unresolved V genes cover under half, and the rest lacks a known reason. Present in this sample are about 76,000 clones, about 86% of which were seen just once. Less than 6.5% of the sample is taken by the ten largest. Here the sequenced sample was PBMCs, taken before ibrutinib treatment. The origin of the receptors is a human donor with chronic lymphocytic leukemia.

The chain is built from TRBV19 and TRBJ1-5, with 9 bases identical to TRBD1. From germline, CDR1 is LNHDA and CDR2 SQIVND (reference sequence). V trimming: 6 bases; J trimming: 4 bases; junction bases outside the gene matches: 7. The CDR3 is 15 amino acids. CDR3: CASSKGQGRNQPQHF. CDR3 DNA: TGTGCCAGTAGCAAGGGACAGGGTAGGAATCAGCCCCAGCATTTT.

The chain has TRBV4-1 and TRBJ2-5; D gene ambiguous. This CDR3 has 15 amino acids. Germline V gene data show CDR1 as MGHRA and CDR2 as YSYEKL. V lost 0 bases and J 0 bases, leaving 8 bases between the germline ends. This CDR3 is CASSQEAQYQETQYF. Written as DNA, the CDR3 is TGCGCCAGCAGCCAAGAGGCACAGTACCAAGAGACCCAGTACTTC.

The V call is TRBV7-9, the J call TRBJ2-1; the match to TRBD1 covers 9 bases. V shed 5 bases, J shed 5 bases, and the junction held 10 bases outside the gene matches. From germline, CDR1 is SEHNR and CDR2 FQNEAQ (reference sequence). This CDR3 comprises 16 residues. The CDR3 nucleotides read TGTGCCAGCAGCCCCCCAACAGGGGGCAATAACAATGAGCAGTTCTTC. Its translation is CASSPPTGGNNNEQFF.

The rearrangement joins TRBV6-6 to TRBJ2-1; D ambiguous. Trimming shortened V by 6 bases and J by 6 bases, and 12 bases separated the two germline ends. Germline CDR1 reads MNHNY; CDR2 reads SVGAGI (reference sequence). The CDR3 contains 13 residues. CDR3 residues: CASSHNRVNEQFF. CDR3 DNA sequence: TGTGCCAGCAGCCATAATCGGGTCAATGAGCAGTTCTTC.

This clone was picked up a small number of times. The chain carries TRBV4-1 and TRBJ2-3, with D perhaps TRBD1 or TRBD2 (5 bases each). V lost 0 bases to trimming and J lost 5 bases, with 12 bases between them. Germline-derived CDR1 and CDR2 are MGHRA and YSYEKL. The CDR3 runs 15 residues. The CDR3 loop is CASSQERPGRDTQYF. DNA of the CDR3: TGCGCCAGCAGCCAAGAACGTCCAGGGAGAGATACGCAGTATTTT.

The chain couples TRBV28 to TRBJ1-1; 8 positions match TRBD1. Germline loops: CDR1 MDHEN, CDR2 SYDVKM. Trimming removed 10 bases from V and 6 bases from J; junction bases left unmatched: 16. There are 15 residues in the CDR3. CDR3 DNA sequence: TGTGCCACCCGAGGAGAGACAGGGGTGGTTGCTGAAGCTTTCTTT. Its protein is CATRGETGVVAEAFF.

V gene TRBV11-3 combines with J gene TRBJ2-1; 8 bases agree with TRBD1. In germline, CDR1 is SGHNT, CDR2 YENEEA. The CDR3 is made up of 13 amino acids. V gave up 5 bases and J gave up 8 bases; unmatched junction bases: 5. CDR3 sequence (DNA): TGTGCCAGCAGCCCGGGACAGGTCTATGAGCAGTTCTTC. This gives the protein CASSPGQVYEQFF. Looking up the rest from reference TRBV11-3 and TRBJ2-1 gives the full variable domain: EAGVVQSPRYKIIEKKQPVAFWCNPISGHNTLYWYLQNLGQGPELLIRYENEEAVDDSQLPKDRFSAERLKGVDSTLKIQPAELGDSAVYLCASSPGQVYEQFFGPGTRLTVL.

V is TRBV5-1 and J is TRBJ1-4; a possible D gene is TRBD1 (5 bases). Trimming removed 9 bases at V and 4 bases at J, with 13 bases between. Looked up from germline, CDR1 is SGHRS and CDR2 is YFSETQ. The CDR3 has 13 residues. The CDR3 sequence is CANRTRDNEKLFF. CDR3 DNA sequence: TGCGCCAACAGGACAAGGGATAATGAAAAACTGTTTTTT.

The CDR3 nucleotides are TGTGCCACCAGCAGAGATCGGGCGGGAGGGTACGAGCAGTACTTC. Protein product: CATSRDRAGGYEQYF. V gene TRBV15 combines with J gene TRBJ2-7; the match to TRBD2 covers 9 bases. Germline V gene sequence: CDR1 LNHNV, CDR2 YYDKDF (reference sequence). The ends lost 0 bases at V and 4 bases at J; junction bases unmatched: 4. The CDR3 extends over 15 amino acids.

This chain uses TRBV29-1 with TRBJ2-1, with 8 bases lining up with TRBD2. This CDR3 has 16 amino acids. The germline V gene has CDR1 SQVTM and CDR2 ANQGSEA. V was clipped by 7 bases and J by 0 bases; unmatched bases: 11. The CDR3 is CSAPSGAGDSYNEQFF. The CDR3 DNA follows: TGCAGCGCCCCCAGTGGAGCGGGAGACTCCTACAATGAGCAGTTCTTC.

The chain carries TRBV10-3 and TRBJ2-7; either TRBD1 or TRBD2 may supply D (6 bases each). CDR3 length equals 16 residues. V lost 0 bases, J lost 2 bases, and 14 bases lay in between. In germline, CDR1 is ENHRY, CDR2 SYGVKD. CDR3 in DNA: TGTGCCATCAGTGAGTCGGGGGCGGGAATCCCCTACGAGCAGTACTTC. It encodes CAISESGAGIPYEQYF.

The J gene is TRBJ1-5, the V gene TRBV4-1; the match to TRBD1 covers 10 bases. The J segment lost 7 bases and the V segment lost 3 bases, leaving 6 bases of the junction unmatched. The germline V gene encodes CDR1 MGHRA and CDR2 YSYEKL. The CDR3 is made up of 15 amino acids. Here the CDR3 DNA reads TGCGCCAGCAGCCAGGGACAGGGGCCGGGGCAGCCCCAGCATTTT. It encodes CASSQGQGPGQPQHF.

There are a few counts of this clone. The chain joins TRBV10-1 to TRBJ2-2; TRBD1 is a possible D gene (6 bases). The germline gives CDR1 WNHNN, CDR2 SYGVQD (reference sequence). The CDR3 spans 13 residues. V gave up 6 bases and J gave up 3 bases, with 8 bases separating them. CDR3 bases: TGCGCCAGCAGCAACAGGGACACCGGGGAGCTGTTTTTT. It codes for CASSNRDTGELFF.

This clone has only one observation. The gene calls are TRBV6-5 and TRBJ2-7; no clear D. The V end was cut by 6 bases, the J end by 0 bases, with 12 bases between. The CDR3 length is 14 residues. Germline V lookup: CDR1 MNHEY, CDR2 SVGAGI. The CDR3 DNA sequence: TGTGCCAGCAGGCTCGGCGGCCCCTCCTACGAGCAGTACTTC. Protein product: CASRLGGPSYEQYF.

The chain employs TRBV9 and TRBJ2-2; the match to TRBD2 covers 10 bases. Germline-derived CDR1 and CDR2 are SGDLS and YYNGEE. The CDR3 has 17 amino acids. The J segment lost 5 bases and the V segment lost 0 bases, leaving 7 bases of the junction unmatched. The CDR3 sequence is CASSVATASGGTGELFF. CDR3 nucleotide sequence: TGTGCCAGCAGCGTAGCTACCGCTAGCGGGGGTACCGGGGAGCTGTTTTTT.

V gene TRBV6-6 combines with J gene TRBJ2-7; D unclear. Germline-derived CDR1 and CDR2 are MNHNY and SVGAGI (reference sequence). This CDR3 spans 12 amino acids. V dropped 4 bases and J dropped 0 bases, with 4 bases sitting between them. The CDR3 region is CASSSNSYEQYF. CDR3 in DNA: TGTGCCAGCAGTTCGAACTCCTACGAGCAGTACTTC.

The rearrangement joins TRBV7-3 to TRBJ2-7; D tentatively reads TRBD1 or TRBD2 (5 bases each). Germline lookup yields CDR1 SGHTA and CDR2 FQGTGA. Trimming shortened V by 4 bases and J by 6 bases, and 13 bases separated the two germline ends. There are 13 residues in the CDR3. The CDR3 DNA reads as TGTGCCAGCAGCTCGCGGTGGGGGTCCGAGCAGTACTTC. The encoded protein is CASSSRWGSEQYF.

This clone showed up just a few times. The chain joins TRBV4-1 to TRBJ2-5; D remains ambiguous. The CDR3 consists of 13 residues. Trimming pared 8 bases from V and 5 bases from J, leaving 15 bases between. Germline V gene data show CDR1 as MGHRA and CDR2 as YSYEKL. In nucleotides, the CDR3 is TGCGCCAGCCAGTCCGGCGTCTCCGAGACCCAGTACTTC. This encodes CASQSGVSETQYF.

The chain's CDR3 is CASLRMNTEAFF. The CDR3 nucleotides are TGTGCCAGCCTCCGTATGAACACTGAAGCTTTCTTT. The genes are TRBV14 and TRBJ1-1; D unclear. V lost 8 bases, J lost 0 bases, and 7 bases lay in between. This CDR3 spans 12 amino acids. In germline, CDR1 is SGHDN, CDR2 FVKESK.

The table lists this clone with a few counts. V is TRBV2 and J is TRBJ1-1, with 11 bases aligning to TRBD1. Germline CDR1 is SNHLY and CDR2 is FYNNEI. The CDR3 runs to 15 residues. The V segment lost 6 bases and the J segment 4 bases; nucleotides outside the gene matches: 7. The CDR3 is CASSPGTGGGTEAFF. The CDR3 DNA sequence: TGTGCCAGCAGCCCGGGGACAGGGGGAGGCACTGAAGCTTTCTTT.